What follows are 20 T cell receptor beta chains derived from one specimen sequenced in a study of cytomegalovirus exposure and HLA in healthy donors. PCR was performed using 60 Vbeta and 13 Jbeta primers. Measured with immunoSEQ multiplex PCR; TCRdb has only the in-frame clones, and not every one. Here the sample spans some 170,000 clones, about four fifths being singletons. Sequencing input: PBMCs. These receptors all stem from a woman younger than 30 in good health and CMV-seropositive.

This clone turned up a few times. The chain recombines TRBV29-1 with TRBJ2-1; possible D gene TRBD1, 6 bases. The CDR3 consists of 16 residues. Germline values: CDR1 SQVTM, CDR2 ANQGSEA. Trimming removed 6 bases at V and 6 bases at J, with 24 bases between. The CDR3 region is CSVKRGYRVAGNEQFF. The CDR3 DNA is TGCAGCGTGAAGAGGGGTTACAGGGTTGCGGGCAATGAGCAGTTCTTC.

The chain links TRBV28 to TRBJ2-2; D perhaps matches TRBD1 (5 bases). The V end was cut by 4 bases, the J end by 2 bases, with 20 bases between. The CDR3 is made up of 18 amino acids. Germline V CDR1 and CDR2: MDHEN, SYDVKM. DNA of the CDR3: TGTGCCAGCAGTTCGTATACACCCGACAGATCTAACACCGGGGAGCTGTTTTTT. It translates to CASSSYTPDRSNTGELFF.

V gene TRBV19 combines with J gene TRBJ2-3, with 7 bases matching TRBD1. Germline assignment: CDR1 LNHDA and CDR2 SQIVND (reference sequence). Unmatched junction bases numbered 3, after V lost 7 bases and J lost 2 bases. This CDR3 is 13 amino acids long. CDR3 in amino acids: CASTGQPTDTQYF. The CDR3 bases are TGTGCCAGTACGGGACAGCCCACAGATACGCAGTATTTT.

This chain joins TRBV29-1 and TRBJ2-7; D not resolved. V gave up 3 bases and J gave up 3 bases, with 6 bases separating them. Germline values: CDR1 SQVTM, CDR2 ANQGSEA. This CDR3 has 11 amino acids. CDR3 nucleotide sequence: TGCAGCGTTGAGAGTAGCTACGAGCAGTACTTC. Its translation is CSVESSYEQYF.

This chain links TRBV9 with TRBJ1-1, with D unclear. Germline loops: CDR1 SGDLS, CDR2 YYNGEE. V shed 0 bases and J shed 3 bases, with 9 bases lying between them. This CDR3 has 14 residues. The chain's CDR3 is CASSVDGVDTEAFF. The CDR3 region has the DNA TGTGCCAGCAGCGTAGACGGGGTCGACACTGAAGCTTTCTTT. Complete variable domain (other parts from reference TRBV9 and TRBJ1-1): DSGVTQTPKHLITATGQRVTLRCSPRSGDLSVYWYQQSLDQGLQFLIQYYNGEERAKGNILERFSAQQFPDLHSELNLSSLELGDSALYFCASSVDGVDTEAFFGQGTRLTVV.

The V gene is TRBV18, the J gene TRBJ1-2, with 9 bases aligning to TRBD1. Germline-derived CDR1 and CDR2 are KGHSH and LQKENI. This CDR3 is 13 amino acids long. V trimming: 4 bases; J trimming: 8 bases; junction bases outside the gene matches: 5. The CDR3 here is CASSQTGGVGYTF. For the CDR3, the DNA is TGTGCCAGCTCACAAACAGGGGGCGTCGGCTACACCTTC.

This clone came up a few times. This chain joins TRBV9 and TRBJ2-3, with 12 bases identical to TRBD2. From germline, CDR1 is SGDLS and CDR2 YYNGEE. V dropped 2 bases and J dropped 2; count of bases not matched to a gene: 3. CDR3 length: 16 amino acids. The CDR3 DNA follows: TGTGCCAGCAGCGTCACTAGCGGGGGGTCCACAGATACGCAGTATTTT. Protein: CASSVTSGGSTDTQYF.

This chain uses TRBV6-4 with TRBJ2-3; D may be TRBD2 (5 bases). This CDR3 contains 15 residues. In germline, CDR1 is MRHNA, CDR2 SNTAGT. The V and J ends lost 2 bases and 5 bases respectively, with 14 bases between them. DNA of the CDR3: TGTGCCAGCAGTGACGGGCAGCAGGAGGTAGATACGCAGTATTTT. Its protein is CASSDGQQEVDTQYF.

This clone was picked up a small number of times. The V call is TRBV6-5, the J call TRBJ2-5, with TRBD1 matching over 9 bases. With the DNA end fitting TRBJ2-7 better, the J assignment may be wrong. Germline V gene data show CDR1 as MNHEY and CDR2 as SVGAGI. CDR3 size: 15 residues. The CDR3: CASSFRDRVSYEQYF. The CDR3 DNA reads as TGTGCCAGCAGCTTCCGGGACAGGGTGTCCTACGAGCAGTACTTC.

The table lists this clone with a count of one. CDR3 in DNA: TGCGCCAGCAGCGCGGGACAGACGAACACTGAAGCTTTCTTT. It codes for CASSAGQTNTEAFF. The rearrangement joins TRBV4-1 to TRBJ1-1; 7 bases match TRBD1. The V gene end was trimmed by 5 bases and the J gene end by 1 base; junction bases not matched to a gene: 4. CDR1 and CDR2 from the germline V gene are MGHRA and YSYEKL. The CDR3 length is 14 residues.

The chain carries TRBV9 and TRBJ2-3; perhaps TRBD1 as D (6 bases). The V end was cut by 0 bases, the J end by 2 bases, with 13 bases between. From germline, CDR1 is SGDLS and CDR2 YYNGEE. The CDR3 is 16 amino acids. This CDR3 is CASSVGVAGATDTQYF. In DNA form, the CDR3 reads TGTGCCAGCAGCGTAGGGGTAGCAGGGGCCACAGATACGCAGTATTTT.

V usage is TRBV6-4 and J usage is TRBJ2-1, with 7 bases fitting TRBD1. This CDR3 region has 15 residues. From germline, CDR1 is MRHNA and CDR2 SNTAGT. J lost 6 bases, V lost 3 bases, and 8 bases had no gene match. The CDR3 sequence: CASSEDRSEINEQFF. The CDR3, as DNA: TGTGCCAGCAGTGAGGACAGGAGCGAAATCAATGAGCAGTTCTTC.

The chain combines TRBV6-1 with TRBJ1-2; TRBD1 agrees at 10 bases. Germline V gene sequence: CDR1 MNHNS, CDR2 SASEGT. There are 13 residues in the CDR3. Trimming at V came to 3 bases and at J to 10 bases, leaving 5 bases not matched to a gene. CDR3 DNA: TGTGCCAGCAGTGACCGGGACAGGGGAGACTACACCTTC. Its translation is CASSDRDRGDYTF.

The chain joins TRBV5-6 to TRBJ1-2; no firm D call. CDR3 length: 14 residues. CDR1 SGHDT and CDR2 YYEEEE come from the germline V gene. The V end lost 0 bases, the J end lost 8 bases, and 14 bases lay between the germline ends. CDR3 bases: TGTGCCAGCAGCTTGGGTTTGACTGAGGTCGGCTACACCTTC. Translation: CASSLGLTEVGYTF. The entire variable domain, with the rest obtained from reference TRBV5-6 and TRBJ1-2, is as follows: DAGVTQSPTHLIKTRGQQVTLRCSPKSGHDTVSWYQQALGQGPQFIFQYYEEEERQRGNFPDRFSGHQFPNYSSELNVNALLLGDSALYLCASSLGLTEVGYTFGSGTRLTVV.

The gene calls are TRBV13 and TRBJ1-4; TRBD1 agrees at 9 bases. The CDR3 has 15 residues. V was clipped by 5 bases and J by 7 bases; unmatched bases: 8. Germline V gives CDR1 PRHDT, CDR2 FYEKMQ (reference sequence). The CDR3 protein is CASSARTGVFEKLFF. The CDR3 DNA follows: TGTGCCAGCAGCGCCAGGACAGGGGTCTTTGAAAAACTGTTTTTT. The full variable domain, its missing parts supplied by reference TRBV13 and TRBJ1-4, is AAGVIQSPRHLIKEKRETATLKCYPIPRHDTVYWYQQGPGQDPQFLISFYEKMQSDKGSIPDRFSAQQFSDYHSELNMSSLELGDSALYFCASSARTGVFEKLFFGSGTQLSVL.

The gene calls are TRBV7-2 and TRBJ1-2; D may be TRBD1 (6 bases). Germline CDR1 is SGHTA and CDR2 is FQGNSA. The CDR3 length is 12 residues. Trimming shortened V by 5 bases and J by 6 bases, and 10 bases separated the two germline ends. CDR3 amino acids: CASSARQDGYTF. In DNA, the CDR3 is TGTGCCAGCAGCGCCCGACAGGATGGCTACACCTTC.

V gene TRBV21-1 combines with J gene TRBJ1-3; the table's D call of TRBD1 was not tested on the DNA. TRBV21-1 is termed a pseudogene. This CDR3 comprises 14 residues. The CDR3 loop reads CASSKSDRGNTIYF. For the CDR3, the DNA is TGTGCCAGCAGCAAATCAGACAGAGGAAACACCATATATTTT.

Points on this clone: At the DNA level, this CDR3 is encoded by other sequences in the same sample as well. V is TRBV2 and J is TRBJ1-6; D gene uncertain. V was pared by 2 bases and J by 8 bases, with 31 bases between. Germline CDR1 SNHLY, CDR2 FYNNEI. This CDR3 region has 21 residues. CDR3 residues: CASSEIQLGRVLGWRDSPLHF. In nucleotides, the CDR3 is TGTGCCAGCAGTGAAATTCAGTTGGGAAGGGTGTTGGGATGGAGGGATTCACCCCTCCACTTT.

The CDR3 sequence: CASSELGSEQYF. CDR3 in DNA: TGTGCCAGCAGTGAATTGGGGAGCGAGCAGTACTTC. The V call is TRBV2, the J call TRBJ2-7; a possible D gene is TRBD2 (5 bases). V was shortened by 2 bases and J by 6 bases, with 8 bases between the two germline ends. The germline V gene has CDR1 SNHLY and CDR2 FYNNEI. The CDR3 contains 12 residues.

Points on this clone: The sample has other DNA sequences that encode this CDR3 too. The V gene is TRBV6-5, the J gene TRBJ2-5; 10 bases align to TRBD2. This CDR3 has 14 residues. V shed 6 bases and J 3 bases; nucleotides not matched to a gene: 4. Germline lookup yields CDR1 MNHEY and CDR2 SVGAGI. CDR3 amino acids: CASRSSGGEETQYF. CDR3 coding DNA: TGTGCCAGCAGGTCCAGCGGGGGGGAAGAGACCCAGTACTTC.